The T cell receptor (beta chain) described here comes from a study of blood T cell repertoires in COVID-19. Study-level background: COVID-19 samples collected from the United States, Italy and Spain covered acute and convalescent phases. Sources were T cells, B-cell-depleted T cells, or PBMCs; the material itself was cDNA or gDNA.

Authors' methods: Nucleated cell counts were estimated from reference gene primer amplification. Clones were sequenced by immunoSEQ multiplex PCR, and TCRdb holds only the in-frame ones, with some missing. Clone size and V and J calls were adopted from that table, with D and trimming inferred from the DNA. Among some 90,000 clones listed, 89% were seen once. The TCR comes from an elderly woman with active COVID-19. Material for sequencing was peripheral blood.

The CDR3 loop reads CASSRPGTGIYEQYF. The CDR3 nucleotides are TGTGCCAGCAGTCGACCCGGGACAGGGATCTACGAGCAGTACTTC. The rearrangement joins TRBV6-5 to TRBJ2-7, with 9 bases identical to TRBD1. The CDR3 sequence is 15 residues long. V was clipped by 5 bases and J by 3 bases; unmatched bases: 8. Looked up from germline, CDR1 is MNHEY and CDR2 is SVGAGI.